This entry concerns a single T cell receptor beta chain. No antigen is known for it. This specimen belongs to a study of CD4+ T cells in melanoma. Study results and limitations: Reportedly, melanoma neoantigen-specific CD4+ T cells showed varied differentiation states.

This table comes from immunoSEQ multiplex PCR, and its TCRdb copy is limited to in-frame clones, with some not included. This sample has approximately 16,000 clones, with approximately 88% found just once. Trimming removed 2 bases at V and 4 bases at J, with 9 bases between. The CDR3 sequence is 14 residues long. Looked up from germline, CDR1 is MNHNS and CDR2 is SASEGT. V is TRBV6-1 and J is TRBJ2-1, with D possibly being TRBD1 or TRBD2 (5 bases each). The specimen sequenced was cells from a culture (not recorded whether cultured in vitro). The clonotype originates from a human donor with melanoma. In nucleotides, the CDR3 is TGTGCCAGCAGTGAACCGGGGCGGTACAATGAGCAGTTCTTC. Translating gives CASSEPGRYNEQFF.